This TCR beta chain was identified during a study of early T cells in non-severe SARS-CoV-2 infection. General study points: Comparison of clonotypes with VDJdb favored anti-spike CD8 responses while missing private and CD4 specificities.

This clonotype was counted many times. Its antigen is not identified. Researchers tagged individual cDNA molecules with unique molecular identifiers. TCRdb ran MiXCR on the 5' RACE reads and lists one entry per CDR3 protein. In the table there are approximately 34,000 distinct CDR3 sequences, 7.9% of which are singletons. The junction had 7 bases not matched to a gene; V was cut back by 6 bases and J by 8 bases. CDR1 is DFQATT and CDR2 is SNEGSKA in the germline V gene (reference sequence). This CDR3 region has 13 residues. The starting material was whole blood, obtained at baseline. The chain has TRBV20-1 and TRBJ1-3, with TRBD1 matching 10 bases. The sequence derives from an adult who was a healthcare worker with PCR-confirmed SARS-CoV-2 infection or an uninfected control (not recorded which). CDR3 sequence reads: CSAPTGGWDTIYF. The CDR3 DNA sequence: TGCAGTGCGCCGACAGGGGGCTGGGACACCATATATTTT.